The rows below give T cell receptor beta chains drawn from one sample of a study of kidney transplant recipient with SARS-CoV-2 infection. Using its own MiXCR run on the reads, TCRdb lists one record per CDR3 protein. The sample holds 250,000 or so distinct CDR3 sequences, more than 25% seen once. The sequencing used a blood sample, collected at baseline and on roughly day 110 from a kidney transplant recipient. All receptors come from a male patient younger than 45 who had COVID-19 and was a kidney transplant recipient. Some T cells may be transferred from the graft donor. Each CDR3 is given with its conserved first and last residue. The order of the fields is clone size, V gene, J gene, D gene, CDR3 DNA, CDR3 protein. The D gene is left open where the match is weak. A clone size is listed for some rows: how often the clone was seen (once, few, many), or a class if it is expanded.

>few|TRBV7-8|TRBJ1-2|.
TGTGCCAGCAGCGCCGGGCTGTTTACCCGAAAGACCTATGGCTACACCTTC
CASSAGLFTRKTYGYTF
>many|TRBV4-2|TRBJ1-1|.
TGTGCCAGCAGTTGGACCGGGAGCACTGAAGCTTTCTTT
CASSWTGSTEAFF
>few|TRBV7-2|TRBJ2-3|TRBD1
TGTGCCAGCAGCCGGAGCCGGGACAGGGGCACAGATACGCAGTATTTT
CASSRSRDRGTDTQYF
>many|TRBV23-1|TRBJ1-2|.
TGCGCCAGCAGTGTTGGTACGCTACGCAGAAAGACCTATGGCTACACCTTC
CASSVGTLRRKTYGYTF
>many|TRBV5-8|TRBJ2-3|TRBD1
TGTGCCAGCCCGCCGGGACAGGGGGCATCTGATACGCAGTATTTT
CASPPGQGASDTQYF
>many|TRBV19|TRBJ2-2|.
TGTGCCAGTAGTATATCGGGGATCGGGACCGGGGAGCTGTTTTTT
CASSISGIGTGELFF
>many|TRBV11-3|TRBJ1-1|.
TGTGCCAGCAGCTCCGAGGGCAGGTCCTCGGGCACTGAAGCTTTCTTT
CASSSEGRSSGTEAFF
>many|TRBV29-1|TRBJ1-2|.
TGCAGCGTTGTGCAGGGGCCGTTTGGCTACACCTTC
CSVVQGPFGYTF
>.|TRBV7-2|TRBJ1-1|.
TGTGCCAGCAGCTTAGGAATAGGGGGCACTGAAGCTTTCTTT
CASSLGIGGTEAFF
>many|TRBV7-3|TRBJ2-1|TRBD1
TGTGCCAGCAGCCCCCGTAGACAGGGGCTTCAGTTCTTC
CASSPRRQGLQFF
>many|TRBV8-2|TRBJ2-6|.
TGTGGCATTAATACGAGGATAACACAAAGTCGGGCCAACGTCCTGACTTTC
CGINTRITQSRANVLTF
>many|TRBV29-1|TRBJ1-1|.
TGCAGCGTTGAAGGAGGGGGTTTGATTGGTGTCACTGAAGCTTTCTTT
CSVEGGGLIGVTEAFF
>few|TRBV12-2|TRBJ1-2|.
TGTGCAAGTCGCGGCTTTAGGACTCCACGAAAGACCTATGGCTACACCTTC
CASRGFRTPRKTYGYTF
>many|TRBV24-1|TRBJ2-7|.
TGTGCCACCAGTGAGTGTCCAGGGTGCGCGCAGTACTTC
CATSECPGCAQYF
>many|TRBV3-1|TRBJ2-2|.
TGTGCCAGCAGCCATATCGGTCCCATTTCAGGCTTGACCGGGGAGCTGTTTTTT
CASSHIGPISGLTGELFF
>many|TRBV5-4|TRBJ2-2|.
TGTGCCAGCAGCTATGACGTGCCCGACACCGGGGAGCTGTTTTTT
CASSYDVPDTGELFF
>.|TRBV2|TRBJ2-3|TRBD2
TGTGCCAGCAGTCGGACTAGCGCAGATACGCAGTATTTT
CASSRTSADTQYF
>few|TRBV20-1|TRBJ2-3|TRBD1
TGCAGTGCTAGAGATTTTTTTGCCGGACAGGGAGCAGGAGATACGCAGTATTTT
CSARDFFAGQGAGDTQYF
>many|TRBV20-1|TRBJ2-7|.
TGCAGTGCTAGAGAGACCTACGAGCAGTACTTC
CSARETYEQYF
>.|TRBV3-1|TRBJ2-2|.
TGTGCCAGCAGCTGTGCGACTCCCATTTCAGGCTTGACCGGGGAGCTGTCTTTT
CASSCATPISGLTGELSF
>many|TRBV7-8|TRBJ1-2|.
TGTGCCAGCAGCACGGGAACGTTTACCCGAAAGACCTATGGCTACACCTTC
CASSTGTFTRKTYGYTF
>.|TRBV12-3/TRBV12-4|TRBJ2-6|.
TGTGCCAGCATAGGAGCCGTCCCTCAGGGGGCCAACGTCCTGACTTTC
CASIGAVPQGANVLTF
>many|TRBV7-6|TRBJ1-2|.
TGTGCCAGCAGCTCGTGTTATGAATCTCGAAAGACCTATGGCTACACCTTC
CASSSCYESRKTYGYTF
>many|TRBV7-7|TRBJ2-2|.
TGTGCCAGCAGCCGGACCCCTGACTCCGGGGAGCTGTTTTTT
CASSRTPDSGELFF
>many|TRBV10-3|TRBJ2-1|TRBD2
TGTGCCATCAGTGATACTAGCGGGAGGCATGAGCAGTTCTTC
CAISDTSGRHEQFF
>many|TRBV4-3|TRBJ1-1|.
TGCGCCAGCAGCCAAGAGGCGGGCACCCTGAACACTGAAGCTTTCTTT
CASSQEAGTLNTEAFF
>many|TRBV28|TRBJ2-7|TRBD1
TGTGCCAGCAGTCAATCGGGACAGGGGAGCCACGAGCAGTACTTC
CASSQSGQGSHEQYF
>many|TRBV5-5|TRBJ1-4|TRBD1
TGTGCCAGCAGCTTGGGGGACAGGAAAACCCGTGAACTGTTTTTT
CASSLGDRKTRELFF
>many|TRBV20-1|TRBJ2-7|TRBD2
TGCAGTGCTAGAGATTTAGGGGAGGGCCTAGGTGTGGGAGAGCAGTACTTC
CSARDLGEGLGVGEQYF
>many|TRBV12-3/TRBV12-4|TRBJ1-1|.
TGTGCCAGCAGTGCTGGGGGAAGAGAAGCTTTCTTT
CASSAGGREAFF